This TCR beta chain was identified in a study of T cell clonality in common variable immunodeficiency. Study results and limitations: Shared TCRbeta clones were fewer between CVID subjects than controls. Common variable immunodeficiency TCR beta sequences reportedly had fewer deletions and N-nucleotide insertions. Authors noted CVID clonality's cause needs subpopulation repertoire sequencing.

CVID and control samples used equivalent genomic DNA input. The assay was immunoSEQ multiplex PCR, and TCRdb's table has in-frame clones only and misses some. The sample has about 7,300 clones, none seen only once. The ends lost 0 bases at V and 1 base at J; junction bases unmatched: 8. Germline V CDR1 and CDR2: ENHRY, SYGVKD. There are 18 residues in the CDR3. This clone was found many times. What it binds is unknown. The CDR3 end lies 3 residues beyond the end of the read and is filled in from the germline J gene. All CVID subjects were on immunoglobulin replacement for at least one year. This clonotype was sampled from a human donor with common variable immunodeficiency. The chain links TRBV10-3 to TRBJ1-5; 8 positions match TRBD1. The sequencing input was peripheral blood mononuclear cells. Here the CDR3 reads CAISESAQGAGSNQPQHF. Incomplete CDR3 DNA: TGTGCCATCAGTGAGTCGGCTCAGGGGGCAGGGAGCAATCAGCCC.